The present entry profiles one T cell receptor beta chain with its context. Its antigen is still unknown. This specimen belongs to a study of immune evolution from preneoplasia to lung adenocarcinoma. Study at large: HLA loss of heterozygosity: over 5.5% AIS, more than 14% MIA, around 35% ADC, none AAH. Findings and limits, study-wide: Clonality was highest in normal lung, lower in later-stage lesions apparently.

The CDR3 consists of 15 residues. V trimming: 4 bases; J trimming: 5 bases; junction bases outside the gene matches: 8. Germline loops: CDR1 SEHNR, CDR2 FQNEAQ (reference sequence). Profiled with immunoSEQ multiplex PCR; TCRdb holds only in-frame clones, not every one. Counted here are just over 4,000 clones, approximately 80% occurring once; the ten biggest clones make up around 3.1%. H&E slides confirmed each diagnosis, reviewed by two pathologists independently. The clonotype originates from a person between 55 and 69 years old with lung adenocarcinoma. Sequenced: FFPE minimally invasive lung adenocarcinoma tissue. The gene calls are TRBV7-9 and TRBJ2-5; 9 bases are shared with TRBD1. The CDR3 bases are TGTGCCAGCAGCTCCCACAGGGGGCGAAGGGAGACCCAGTACTTC. The encoded protein is CASSSHRGRRETQYF.